The 21 T cell receptor beta chains given below trace back to one sample, sequenced in a study of blood T cell repertoires in COVID-19. Assay used: immunoSEQ multiplex PCR; TCRdb lists only in-frame clones, some missing. The sample lists 100,000 or so clones; 65% to 85% were seen once. Sequenced sample: peripheral blood. The receptor source for this set is a man in his 70s with active or convalescent COVID-19.

This sequence joins TRBV7-9 and TRBJ2-1; D is undetermined. V was cut by 1 base and J by 2 bases, with 6 bases left in between. The CDR3 spans 14 residues. The V gene's germline CDR1 is SEHNR and CDR2 FQNEAQ (reference sequence). The CDR3: CASSLDSPYNEQFF. The CDR3 nucleotides are TGTGCCAGCAGCTTAGATAGTCCCTACAATGAGCAGTTCTTC.

The J gene is TRBJ2-3, the V gene TRBV5-1; the match to TRBD2 covers 10 bases. After removal of 1 base from V and 5 bases from J, the junction contained 4 bases not matched to a gene. The CDR3 loop spans 15 amino acids. Germline CDR1 reads SGHRS; CDR2 reads YFSETQ. This chain's CDR3 is CASSLLSGGLDTQYF. The DNA of the CDR3 is TGCGCCAGCAGCTTGCTTAGCGGGGGGTTAGATACGCAGTATTTT.

The table lists this clone with a count of one. The V and J genes are TRBV29-1 and TRBJ2-1, with 7 bases fitting TRBD2. The junction had 3 bases not matched to a gene; V was cut back by 7 bases and J by 3 bases. CDR1 and CDR2 from the germline V gene are SQVTM and ANQGSEA. There are 12 residues in the CDR3. CDR3 loop: CSGTGGYNEQFF. The CDR3 DNA sequence: TGCAGCGGGACGGGGGGCTACAATGAGCAGTTCTTC.

In DNA, the CDR3 is TGTGCCAGTAGTATAGATCACGGGGTTGCTGAAGCTTTCTTT. As protein: CASSIDHGVAEAFF. The rearrangement joins TRBV19 to TRBJ1-1, with no clear D. The CDR3 has 14 residues. The ends were cut back, 0 bases at V and 6 bases at J, with 11 bases in the middle. Germline CDR1 is LNHDA and CDR2 is SQIVND (reference sequence).

The rearrangement links TRBV18 to TRBJ1-5, with D perhaps matching TRBD1 (6 bases). V lost 3 bases and J 4 bases, leaving 16 bases between the germline ends. CDR1 and CDR2 from the germline V gene are KGHSH and LQKENI. The CDR3 is 16 amino acids. CDR3 sequence (DNA): TGTGCCAGCTCACCTACTACGGGACACCCAAATCAGCCCCAGCATTTT. Its protein is CASSPTTGHPNQPQHF.

This sequence joins TRBV5-4 and TRBJ1-4, with D unclear. The germline V gene encodes CDR1 SGHNT and CDR2 YYREEE (reference sequence). The ends were cut back, 0 bases at V and 7 bases at J, with 10 bases in the middle. The CDR3 length is 14 residues. CDR3 DNA sequence: TGTGCCAGCAGCTTGGGAGGCTTCAGTGAAAAACTGTTTTTT. Protein product: CASSLGGFSEKLFF. The entire variable domain, with the rest obtained from reference TRBV5-4 and TRBJ1-4, is as follows: ETGVTQSPTHLIKTRGQQVTLRCSSQSGHNTVSWYQQALGQGPQFIFQYYREEENGRGNFPPRFSGLQFPNYSSELNVNALELDDSALYLCASSLGGFSEKLFFGSGTQLSVL.

The chain couples TRBV7-2 to TRBJ2-3; 8 bases fit TRBD1. After removal of 2 bases from V and 4 bases from J, the junction contained 5 bases not matched to a gene. Looked up from germline, CDR1 is SGHTA and CDR2 is FQGNSA. This CDR3 spans 15 amino acids. The DNA for the CDR3 is TGTGCCAGCAGCTTACAGGGGGCGGTACCAGATACGCAGTATTTT. It yields the protein CASSLQGAVPDTQYF.

The chain carries TRBV5-4 and TRBJ2-7, with a possible D match to TRBD1 (5 bases). Germline values: CDR1 SGHNT, CDR2 YYREEE (reference sequence). With 4 bases removed from V and 2 bases from J, the gap between germline ends came to 19 bases. The CDR3 extends over 16 amino acids. CDR3 loop: CASSHNPTAITYEQYF. The CDR3 DNA sequence: TGTGCCAGCAGCCACAACCCGACAGCCATTACCTACGAGCAGTACTTC.

The rearrangement uses TRBV9 and TRBJ2-2, with D possibly TRBD1 on 6 matching bases. Per the germline V gene, CDR1 is SGDLS and CDR2 is YYNGEE. There are 14 residues in the CDR3. Trimming took 1 base from V and 7 from J, leaving 11 bases between them. CDR3 protein: CASSVQGLGGELFF. The CDR3 DNA is TGTGCCAGCAGCGTACAGGGGCTAGGCGGGGAGCTGTTTTTT.

CDR3 in DNA: TGTGCCAGCAATCCCAGGGGGCCCGCAGGGACCCAGTACTTC. This encodes CASNPRGPAGTQYF. The chain links TRBV6-5 to TRBJ2-5; 8 bases align to TRBD1. The CDR3 length is 14 residues. CDR1 is MNHEY, CDR2 SVGAGI, per germline. Trimming took 7 bases from V and 7 from J; bases not matched to a gene: 11.

This chain connects TRBV6-2 or TRBV6-3 to TRBJ1-5, with D uncertain. Germline loops: CDR1 MNHEY, CDR2 SVGEGT. V was shortened by 5 bases and J by 5 bases, with 13 bases between the two germline ends. CDR3 size: 14 residues. The CDR3 protein is CASSPQSPHQPQHF. The DNA for the CDR3 is TGTGCCAGCAGTCCACAGTCCCCTCATCAGCCCCAGCATTTT.

The rearrangement joins TRBV25-1 to TRBJ1-4; TRBD1 aligns across 8 bases. Trimming cost V 4 bases and J 7 bases; bases outside gene matches: 17. The CDR3 is 18 amino acids. Germline V gene sequence: CDR1 MGHDK, CDR2 SYGVNS. The CDR3 sequence is CASSGRTGLNPLSEKLFF. DNA of the CDR3: TGTGCCAGCAGTGGAAGGACAGGGCTTAACCCTCTAAGTGAAAAACTGTTTTTT.

V usage is TRBV7-9 and J usage is TRBJ2-7; D is perhaps TRBD2 (6 bases). CDR1 is SEHNR, CDR2 FQNEAQ, per germline (reference sequence). This CDR3 has 16 amino acids. V was pared by 0 bases and J by 4 bases, with 16 bases between. Written as DNA, the CDR3 is TGTGCCAGCAGCTTAGCTTGGGGACTGAAAGGATACGAGCAGTACTTC. Translated: CASSLAWGLKGYEQYF.

The DNA for the CDR3 is TGTGCCAGCAGCTTTCAGCCTCAGGGCTCCTACAATGAGCAGTTCTTC. This translates into CASSFQPQGSYNEQFF. This chain connects TRBV5-5 to TRBJ2-1, with D maybe TRBD1 (5 bases). V dropped 2 bases and J dropped 0 bases, with 12 bases sitting between them. This CDR3 region has 16 residues. Looked up from germline, CDR1 is SGHKS and CDR2 is YYEKEE (reference sequence).

This clone showed up just once. This chain joins TRBV5-1 and TRBJ1-1, with D maybe TRBD1 (6 bases). This CDR3 is built from 14 residues. Germline lookup yields CDR1 SGHRS and CDR2 YFSETQ. The V gene lost 4 bases and the J gene lost 1 base, with 11 bases spanning the gap. Here the CDR3 reads CASSLGTKNTEAFF. CDR3 in DNA: TGCGCCAGCAGCCTCGGGACAAAGAACACTGAAGCTTTCTTT.

The rearrangement uses TRBV3-1 (or the pseudogene TRBV3-2) and TRBJ2-3; 11 nucleotides align to TRBD2. Per the germline V gene, CDR1 is LGHDT and CDR2 is YNNKEL (reference sequence). The CDR3 loop spans 17 amino acids. V dropped 4 bases and J dropped 4; count of bases not matched to a gene: 10. The DNA of the CDR3 is TGTGCCAGCAGCCTAAGGCTAGCGGGGGGAATGGCAGATACGCAGTATTTT. It encodes CASSLRLAGGMADTQYF.

The chain carries TRBV28 and TRBJ1-2, with D maybe TRBD1 (6 bases). Trimming stripped 5 bases from V and 4 bases from J, with 14 bases between. This CDR3 has 14 amino acids. The germline V gene encodes CDR1 MDHEN and CDR2 SYDVKM. The CDR3 DNA sequence: TGTGCCAGCAGTGACGCGGACAGTTTCTATGGCTACACCTTC. It is translated as CASSDADSFYGYTF.

Only a few counts were recorded for this clone. The chain employs TRBV29-1 and TRBJ1-2, with TRBD1 matching 9 bases. The CDR3 runs 16 residues. Per germline, CDR1 SQVTM and CDR2 ANQGSEA. With V trimmed by 4 bases and J by 0 bases, 9 bases remained unmatched. The CDR3 region has the DNA TGCAGCGTTGTATTGGGACAGGGCCTAGCTAACTATGGCTACACCTTC. Translation: CSVVLGQGLANYGYTF.

V usage is TRBV7-5 and J usage is TRBJ2-5; whether TRBD2, the table's D call, matches the DNA was not checked. TRBV7-5 constitutes a pseudogene. The CDR3 contains 15 residues. CDR3 nucleotide sequence: TGTGCCAGAAGCTTAGCTTGGCGGGGGGGAGAGACCCAGTACTTC. It codes for CARSLAWRGGETQYF.

This chain connects TRBV20-1 to TRBJ2-7; possibly TRBD1 for D (5 bases). V was pared by 5 bases and J by 4 bases, with 9 bases between. Germline CDR1 is DFQATT and CDR2 is SNEGSKA (reference sequence). This CDR3 is built from 11 residues. The DNA for the CDR3 is TGCAGTGCTCCGCAGGGTTACGAGCAGTACTTC. It specifies CSAPQGYEQYF.

J is TRBJ2-2 and V is TRBV24-1; D gene uncertain. The CDR3 has 15 residues. The germline V gene has CDR1 KGHDR and CDR2 SFDVKD. V was cut by 5 bases and J by 0 bases, with 9 bases left in between. This chain's CDR3 is CATSAQVANTGELFF. CDR3 nucleotides: TGTGCCACCAGTGCTCAGGTCGCGAACACCGGGGAGCTGTTTTTT.